The clone carrying this T cell receptor beta chain was detected a few times. Treatment combined nivolumab, ipilimumab, aspirin, low-dose cyclophosphamide and low-dose radiotherapy in a dose-escalation trial. Each eligible patient had an advanced solid tumor, and these tumors lacked tumor-infiltrating lymphocytes. Alpha and beta chains were covered, as first-strand cDNA relied on TRAV- and TRBV-specific primers. Using a constant-region primer together with a V-primer adapter, TCRs were subjected to approximately 20 PCR cycles of amplification. One entry per CDR3 protein results from TCRdb running MiXCR on the reads. The table has about 11,000 distinct CDR3 sequences, 65% seen once. These data are taken from a study of low-dose radiotherapy and immunotherapy resistance in tumors. At the level of the study: Fractions of 0.5 Gy went to Cohort 1 every 2 weeks, totaling 6.5 Gy. One day before radiation and immunotherapy, intravenous cyclophosphamide 200 mg/m2 was administered, with this repeated every two weeks.

The CDR3 runs to 14 residues. V dropped 5 bases and J dropped 1 base, with 10 bases sitting between them. V usage is TRBV12-3 or TRBV12-4 and J usage is TRBJ2-3; D gene uncertain. This sequence was found in a human donor with advanced metastatic prostate, ovarian, gallbladder or colorectal cancer (not recorded which). This table probably holds off-target reads from a library built for another chain. The CDR3 sequence: CASSTSRGTDTQYF. CDR3 DNA: TGTGCCAGCAGTACCTCCCGGGGCACAGATACGCAGTATTTT.